The 29 T cell receptor beta chains below were found in one sample sequenced in a study of T cell repertoires in cytomegalovirus infection. TCRdb passed the reads through MiXCR, listing each CDR3 protein once. The sample lists 350,000 to 500,000 distinct CDR3 sequences; approximately 32% were seen once. The sample taken for sequencing was PBMCs. The receptors stem from a human donor in good health (CMV status not recorded). Some clones in this sample may be carry-over from other donors' samples.

The rearrangement uses TRBV5-1 and TRBJ2-3; 9 positions match TRBD2. CDR1 SGHRS and CDR2 YFSETQ come from the germline V gene. The CDR3 totals 16 residues. V lost 0 bases to trimming and J lost 6 bases; unmatched junction nucleotides: 8. The CDR3 is CASSLGASGVPDTQYF. The CDR3 DNA reads TGCGCCAGCAGCTTGGGGGCTAGCGGGGTACCGGATACGCAGTATTTT. Full variable domain (rest looked up from reference TRBV5-1 and TRBJ2-3): KAGVTQTPRYLIKTRGQQVTLSCSPISGHRSVSWYQQTPGQGLQFLFEYFSETQRNKGNFPGRFSGRQFSNSRSEMNVSTLELGDSALYLCASSLGASGVPDTQYFGPGTRLTVL.

The chain combines TRBV5-1 with TRBJ2-1; 8 bases are a match to TRBD2. The V and J ends lost 3 bases and 0 bases, in that order; junction bases with no gene match: 5. The CDR3 loop spans 16 amino acids. Germline-derived CDR1 and CDR2 are SGHRS and YFSETQ. The CDR3 DNA follows: TGCGCCAGCAGCTGGCCAGCGGGGGTCTCCTACAATGAGCAGTTCTTC. It codes for CASSWPAGVSYNEQFF.

This chain links TRBV5-6 with TRBJ2-1, with 8 bases identical to TRBD1. Germline CDR1 reads SGHDT; CDR2 reads YYEEEE. The CDR3 covers 15 residues. Trimming took 4 bases from V and 3 from J; bases not matched to a gene: 6. CDR3 nucleotides: TGTGCCAGCAGCGATCGACAGGGGAGCTACAATGAGCAGTTCTTC. This codes for CASSDRQGSYNEQFF. The variable domain in full, with the rest retrieved from reference TRBV5-6 and TRBJ2-1, is DAGVTQSPTHLIKTRGQQVTLRCSPKSGHDTVSWYQQALGQGPQFIFQYYEEEERQRGNFPDRFSGHQFPNYSSELNVNALLLGDSALYLCASSDRQGSYNEQFFGPGTRLTVL.

The table lists this clonotype with a few counts. This sequence joins TRBV12-3 or TRBV12-4 and TRBJ2-3, with D unclear. The CDR3 covers 13 residues. V lost 10 bases and J lost 0, with 11 bases in between. CDR3 bases: TGTGCCAACTCCCAGGCTAGCACAGATACGCAGTATTTT. Amino acids: CANSQASTDTQYF.

This clonotype was counted only a few times. The chain couples TRBV25-1 to TRBJ1-1; tentatively, D is TRBD1 (5 bases). V was shortened by 3 bases and J by 11 bases, with 13 bases between the two germline ends. The CDR3 is 12 amino acids. Germline V lookup: CDR1 MGHDK, CDR2 SYGVNS. CDR3 residues: CASSDGAVRAFF. CDR3 DNA: TGTGCCAGCAGTGACGGGGCAGTGAGGGCTTTCTTT.

This clonotype was found a few times. The genes are TRBV19 and TRBJ1-2; 7 positions match TRBD1. Germline CDR1 and CDR2: LNHDA and SQIVND (reference sequence). V shed 5 bases and J 6 bases; nucleotides not matched to a gene: 6. CDR3 length equals 13 residues. The CDR3 protein is CASSPATGNGYTF. In DNA form, the CDR3 reads TGTGCCAGTAGTCCGGCGACAGGGAATGGCTACACCTTC. Full variable domain (rest looked up from reference TRBV19 and TRBJ1-2): DGGITQSPKYLFRKEGQNVTLSCEQNLNHDAMYWYRQDPGQGLRLIYYSQIVNDFQKGDIAEGYSVSREKKESFPLTVTSAQKNPTAFYLCASSPATGNGYTFGSGTRLTVV.

In its sample, this clonotype was seen a few times. The V gene is TRBV29-1, the J gene TRBJ2-1; D possibly corresponds to TRBD1 (6 bases). V lost 3 bases to trimming and J lost 6 bases, with 18 bases between them. CDR1 SQVTM and CDR2 ANQGSEA come from the germline V gene. There are 15 residues in the CDR3. The CDR3 region has the DNA TGCAGCGTTGAGAAGGTGGACAGACCTTCCAATGAGCAGTTCTTC. Encoded protein: CSVEKVDRPSNEQFF.

Remarks on this clonotype: A much larger clone lies one base from this, so it may be a read error. CDR3 nucleotides: TGTGCCAGCAGCTTAGTGTCGAGAGACTGGGATACGCCGTATTTT. Translation gives CASSLVSRDWDTPYF. The chain is built from TRBV7-6 and TRBJ2-3; D gene unclear. In germline, CDR1 is SGHVS, CDR2 FNYEAQ. There are 15 residues in the CDR3.

The CDR3 DNA reads TGTGCCAGCAGCCCGGGACTAGCGGGGGGACTGTTAGATACGCAGTATTTT. Protein: CASSPGLAGGLLDTQYF. The V and J genes are TRBV7-3 and TRBJ2-3; 15 bases agree with TRBD2. CDR3 length: 17 residues. Germline lookup yields CDR1 SGHTA and CDR2 FQGTGA. J gave up 5 bases and V 5 bases, and 8 bases lay outside the gene matches.

The chain links TRBV6-5 to TRBJ2-7, with no clear D. The CDR3 sequence is 15 residues long. V lost 6 bases to trimming and J lost 1 base, with 16 bases between them. CDR1 MNHEY and CDR2 SVGAGI come from the germline V gene. CDR3 DNA sequence: TGTGCCAGCAGCCGGTCAGGTGGTATGTCCTACGAGCAGTACTTC. This sequence encodes CASSRSGGMSYEQYF.

The rearrangement uses TRBV28 and TRBJ2-3; 12 bases align to TRBD2. Trimming at V came to 8 bases and at J to 6 bases, leaving 9 bases not matched to a gene. The germline gives CDR1 MDHEN, CDR2 SYDVKM. The CDR3 totals 15 residues. CDR3 DNA sequence: TGTGCCAGCGGCCCTAGCGGGGGGGCGGGTGATACGCAGTATTTT. Protein sequence: CASGPSGGAGDTQYF.

The chain recombines TRBV20-1 with TRBJ1-1, with D unresolved. Trimming stripped 2 bases from V and 2 bases from J, with 9 bases between. Germline CDR1 is DFQATT and CDR2 is SNEGSKA (reference sequence). This CDR3 region has 13 residues. The CDR3 reads CSARLSLNTEAFF. DNA for the CDR3: TGCAGTGCTAGACTCTCGTTAAACACTGAAGCTTTCTTT.

The rearrangement links TRBV7-6 to TRBJ1-2; D perhaps matches TRBD1 (5 bases). The CDR3 runs to 12 residues. With 3 bases removed from V and 8 bases from J, the gap between germline ends came to 10 bases. Germline V lookup: CDR1 SGHVS, CDR2 FNYEAQ. CDR3 sequence reads: CASSLQGSGYTF. In nucleotides, the CDR3 is TGTGCCAGCAGCTTGCAGGGTTCCGGCTACACCTTC.

The chain uses TRBV19 and TRBJ2-3; tentatively, D is TRBD2 (6 bases). The CDR3 runs to 14 residues. Trimming left V 3 bases short and J 6 bases short, with 13 bases between. In germline, CDR1 is LNHDA, CDR2 SQIVND (reference sequence). CDR3 nucleotides: TGTGCCAGTAGTATCCTGGGGGGAAGTGATACGCAGTATTTT. Translating it yields CASSILGGSDTQYF.

In its sample, this clonotype was seen many times. This chain uses TRBV7-8 with TRBJ1-2, with a tentative D call TRBD1 (6 bases). CDR1 SGHVS and CDR2 FQNEAQ come from the germline V gene. The V end was cut by 1 base, the J end by 10 bases, with 10 bases between. CDR3 length: 12 residues. CDR3 loop: CASSLDRADYTF. The CDR3 DNA reads TGTGCCAGCAGCTTAGACAGGGCGGACTACACCTTC.

The chain has TRBV12-3 or TRBV12-4 and TRBJ2-2; 7 bases map to TRBD1. Trimming took 5 bases from V and 3 from J; bases not matched to a gene: 0. CDR3 length: 13 residues. CDR3 coding DNA: TGTGCCAGCAGTACAGGGGACACCGGGGAGCTGTTTTTT. Translation gives CASSTGDTGELFF.

The CDR3 DNA sequence: TGTGCCAGCAGTTTAAGGCAGGGGGCTACCTACGAGCAGTACTTC. Translating it yields CASSLRQGATYEQYF. This chain joins TRBV12-3 or TRBV12-4 and TRBJ2-7; 8 nucleotides agree with TRBD1. The V and J ends lost 2 bases and 2 bases, in that order; junction bases with no gene match: 5. The length of the CDR3 is 15 residues.

This sequence joins TRBV12-3 or TRBV12-4 and TRBJ1-2; 7 nucleotides agree with TRBD1. V lost 4 bases and J lost 3; bases outside the gene matches: 8. This CDR3 is 15 amino acids long. This CDR3 reads CASSSTGRVYYGYTF. DNA of the CDR3: TGTGCCAGCAGTTCGACAGGGCGAGTTTACTATGGCTACACCTTC.

The V gene is TRBV4-3, the J gene TRBJ2-1; D remains unclear. Germline values: CDR1 LGHNA, CDR2 YSLEER. Trimming shortened V by 2 bases and J by 4 bases, and 15 bases separated the two germline ends. CDR3 length: 16 residues. CDR3 amino acids: CASSQSEIEAYNEQFF. CDR3 DNA: TGCGCCAGCAGCCAAAGTGAGATTGAAGCATACAATGAGCAGTTCTTC.

The chain couples TRBV6-2 or TRBV6-3 to TRBJ2-2, with D tentatively TRBD1 (6 bases). Germline V gene lookup returns CDR1 MNHEY and CDR2 SVGEGT. V shed 11 bases and J shed 4 bases, with 14 bases lying between them. The CDR3 spans 13 residues. Here the CDR3 DNA reads TGTGCCGCAACGGGACACGGCACCGGGGAGCTGTTTTTT. Translating it yields CAATGHGTGELFF.

The gene calls are TRBV6-4 and TRBJ1-1; a possible D gene is TRBD1 (5 bases). Trimming stripped 6 bases from V and 11 bases from J, with 19 bases between. The CDR3 length is 13 residues. Germline V lookup: CDR1 MRHNA, CDR2 SNTAGT. The CDR3: CASRGTGTGPAFF. As DNA, the CDR3 is TGTGCCAGCAGAGGGACCGGGACGGGTCCCGCTTTCTTT.

This clonotype was observed once. The chain uses TRBV19 and TRBJ2-6, with 8 bases matching TRBD1. Germline V lookup: CDR1 LNHDA, CDR2 SQIVND (reference sequence). V lost 6 bases, J lost 0 bases, and 10 bases stayed unmatched. This CDR3 spans 18 amino acids. The CDR3 protein is CASSITGTGFSGANVLTF. DNA for the CDR3: TGTGCCAGTAGCATCACCGGGACAGGCTTCTCTGGGGCCAACGTCCTGACTTTC.

This clonotype has a count of ten or more. The chain joins TRBV2 to TRBJ2-3, with TRBD1 identical over 8 bases. J gave up 2 bases and V 4 bases, and 5 bases lay outside the gene matches. The CDR3 has 15 amino acids. Germline V lookup: CDR1 SNHLY, CDR2 FYNNEI. For the CDR3, the DNA is TGTGCCAGCAGTGGACAGGGGTTGCCCACAGATACGCAGTATTTT. Protein product: CASSGQGLPTDTQYF.

This clonotype was seen once. The CDR3 DNA reads TGTGCCAGCAGCCAACGACCGAGCGGGACCTCCTACGAGCAGTACTTC. It encodes CASSQRPSGTSYEQYF. This rearrangement joins TRBV3-1 to TRBJ2-7; TRBD2 matches at 7 bases. V shed 2 bases and J 0 bases; nucleotides not matched to a gene: 7. Germline V lookup: CDR1 LGHDT, CDR2 YNNKEL (reference sequence). This CDR3 has 16 amino acids.

The chain couples TRBV2 to TRBJ1-1; D unresolved. The ends were cut back, 6 bases at V and 6 bases at J, with 5 bases in the middle. The CDR3 is 10 residues long. Germline CDR1 SNHLY, CDR2 FYNNEI. The chain's CDR3 is CASSRPEAFF. The CDR3 coding sequence is TGTGCCAGCAGCCGCCCTGAAGCTTTCTTT.

The chain uses TRBV19 and TRBJ2-7; 7 bases match TRBD1. The CDR3 has 15 amino acids. CDR1 is LNHDA and CDR2 is SQIVND in the germline V gene (reference sequence). The V segment lost 5 bases and the J segment 2 bases; nucleotides outside the gene matches: 9. CDR3 sequence: CASSGRDSVTYEQYF. CDR3 in DNA: TGTGCCAGTAGTGGCCGGGACAGCGTCACCTACGAGCAGTACTTC. Full variable domain (rest looked up from reference TRBV19 and TRBJ2-7): DGGITQSPKYLFRKEGQNVTLSCEQNLNHDAMYWYRQDPGQGLRLIYYSQIVNDFQKGDIAEGYSVSREKKESFPLTVTSAQKNPTAFYLCASSGRDSVTYEQYFGPGTRLTVT.

This clonotype was recorded at least ten times. J is TRBJ1-1 and V is TRBV7-2, with 8 bases lining up with TRBD1. The CDR3 extends over 15 amino acids. V lost 5 bases, J lost 3 bases, and 8 bases stayed unmatched. Germline CDR1 is SGHTA and CDR2 is FQGNSA. CDR3 residues: CASSRPGTGHTEAFF. The DNA of the CDR3 is TGTGCCAGCAGCCGACCCGGGACAGGCCACACTGAAGCTTTCTTT.

On this clonotype itself: Compared with germline, one end of the junction differs, possibly owing to a read error. V usage is TRBV6-6 and J usage is TRBJ1-4; possibly TRBD1 for D (6 bases). The CDR3 is 14 residues long. CDR1 is MNHNY, CDR2 SVGAGI, per germline (reference sequence). The CDR3 loop reads CASRYLATGSKRFF. The CDR3 DNA is TGTGCCAGCAGGTACCTCGCGACAGGATCAAAACGGTTTTTT.

On this clonotype: A much larger clone lies a single base off, so this may be a read error. V and J are TRBV7-2 and TRBJ2-3; 14 bases line up with TRBD2. The CDR3 is made up of 19 amino acids. J gave up 4 bases and V 5 bases, and 14 bases lay outside the gene matches. Germline assignment: CDR1 SGHTA and CDR2 FQGNSA. CDR3 region: CASSHLAVRLAGGSDTQYF. The DNA of the CDR3 is TGTGCCAGCAGCCACCTCGCGGTAAGACTAGCGGGGGGGTCAGATACGCAGTATTTT. The whole variable domain, filled in from reference TRBV7-2 and TRBJ2-3, reads GAGVSQSPSNKVTEKGKDVELRCDPISGHTALYWYRQSLGQGLEFLIYFQGNSAPDKSGLPSDRFSAERTGGSVSTLTIQRTQQEDSAVYLCASSHLAVRLAGGSDTQYFGPGTRLTVL.